This T cell receptor beta chain was retrieved from a study of CD8+ T cells in alopecia areata. cDNA serving as the sequencing template came from extracted, reverse transcribed RNA. Only in-frame clones appear in the TCRdb table, and some are missing; sequencing was by immunoSEQ multiplex PCR. The sample lists almost 250,000 clones; roughly 69% were seen once. Per the germline V gene, CDR1 is SGHNT and CDR2 is YYREEE (reference sequence). The CDR3 spans 14 residues. After removal of 5 bases from V and 7 bases from J, the junction contained 9 bases not matched to a gene. This clonotype was obtained from a human donor with alopecia areata. The genes are TRBV5-4 and TRBJ1-2; 9 bases map to TRBD1. Sample: CD4+ T cells sorted from blood, taken at week 0. DNA for the CDR3: TGTGCCAGCAGAGCGACAGGGGGTACAATTGGCTACACCTTC. Protein sequence: CASRATGGTIGYTF.